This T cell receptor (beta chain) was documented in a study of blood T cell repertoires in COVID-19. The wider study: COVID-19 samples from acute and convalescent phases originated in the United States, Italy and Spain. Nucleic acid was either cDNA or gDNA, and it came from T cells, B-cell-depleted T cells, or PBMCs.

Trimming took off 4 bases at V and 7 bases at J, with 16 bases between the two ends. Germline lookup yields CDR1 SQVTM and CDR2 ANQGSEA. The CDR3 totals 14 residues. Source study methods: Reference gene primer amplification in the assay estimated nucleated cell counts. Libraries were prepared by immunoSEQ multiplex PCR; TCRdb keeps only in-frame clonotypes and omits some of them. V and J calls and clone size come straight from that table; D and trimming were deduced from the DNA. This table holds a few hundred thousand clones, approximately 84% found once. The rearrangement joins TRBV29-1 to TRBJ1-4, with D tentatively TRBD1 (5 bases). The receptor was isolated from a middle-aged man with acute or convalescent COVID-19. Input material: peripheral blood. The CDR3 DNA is TGCAGCGTTGCGCAGGGTCGGAAACCTGAAAAACTGTTTTTT. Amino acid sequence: CSVAQGRKPEKLFF.